This T cell receptor (beta chain) was sequenced in a study of graft-versus-host responses after intestinal transplantation. Comment on this clone: Antigen: not known.

This CDR3 has 16 amino acids. J was trimmed by 6 bases and V by 5 bases; bases with no gene match: 9. CDR1 and CDR2 (germline): PRHDT, FYEKMQ (reference sequence). Sequenced by immunoSEQ multiplex PCR; TCRdb stores in-frame clones only, minus some. The sample records fewer than 60,000 clones, approximately 84% being singletons. Whole-study results and caveats: Researchers found peak circulating GvH clone levels linked to early post-transplant HvG declines. Detection of GvH clones occurred in recipient marrow, and some had their first appearance in ileum or blood. Some patients had graft-donor T cell macrochimerism. In their allografts, the ratios of graft-versus-host to host-versus-graft T cell clones were high.

The sequencing here drew on unstimulated CD4+ T cells sorted from spleen or lymph node cells, taken before transplant. V is TRBV13 and J is TRBJ1-5; 11 bases match TRBD1. This TCR derives from a human donor who was the organ donor for an intestinal transplant. CDR3 in amino acids: CASSMRRTGGGQPQHF. DNA of the CDR3: TGTGCCAGCAGCATGCGGCGGACAGGGGGCGGTCAGCCCCAGCATTTT.